This TCR beta chain was identified in a study of metastatic and nonmetastatic thyroid tumors. About the study: Thyroid patients, malignant and benign, had repertoires compared across blood and tumor or nodule tissue.

The authors' processing: To classify distant metastasis in papillary thyroid cancer, a model was built from CDR3 differences across clinicopathological groups. TCRdb re-clonotyped the PCR reads through MiXCR. For this entry, the V and J calls and clone size follow TCRdb and not the study's own pipeline. In the table there are 30,000 to 35,000 clones, 21% of which are singletons. Study-level points and caveats: Benign nodules were reported to have significantly lower TCR beta diversity than malignant thyroid tumors, in blood and tumor.

This clone qualifies as medium-sized. Its specificity is not known. Patients underwent thyroid surgery, and none had received any treatment before it. The CDR3 is 19 residues long. V lost 2 bases to trimming and J lost 2 bases; unmatched junction nucleotides: 13. In germline, CDR1 is MNHEY, CDR2 SVGEGT. The chain links TRBV6-2 or TRBV6-3 to TRBJ2-7; 12 nucleotides line up with TRBD2. The origin of this receptor is a male donor with papillary thyroid cancer or a benign thyroid nodule (not recorded which). Some clones in this sample may be carry-over from other donors' samples. Sequencing was performed on tumor tissue. The CDR3 nucleotides read TGTGCCAGCAGTTACCCCCTAGCGGGAGGGTTCAGTCCCCCCTACGAGCAGTACTTC. Its translation is CASSYPLAGGFSPPYEQYF.